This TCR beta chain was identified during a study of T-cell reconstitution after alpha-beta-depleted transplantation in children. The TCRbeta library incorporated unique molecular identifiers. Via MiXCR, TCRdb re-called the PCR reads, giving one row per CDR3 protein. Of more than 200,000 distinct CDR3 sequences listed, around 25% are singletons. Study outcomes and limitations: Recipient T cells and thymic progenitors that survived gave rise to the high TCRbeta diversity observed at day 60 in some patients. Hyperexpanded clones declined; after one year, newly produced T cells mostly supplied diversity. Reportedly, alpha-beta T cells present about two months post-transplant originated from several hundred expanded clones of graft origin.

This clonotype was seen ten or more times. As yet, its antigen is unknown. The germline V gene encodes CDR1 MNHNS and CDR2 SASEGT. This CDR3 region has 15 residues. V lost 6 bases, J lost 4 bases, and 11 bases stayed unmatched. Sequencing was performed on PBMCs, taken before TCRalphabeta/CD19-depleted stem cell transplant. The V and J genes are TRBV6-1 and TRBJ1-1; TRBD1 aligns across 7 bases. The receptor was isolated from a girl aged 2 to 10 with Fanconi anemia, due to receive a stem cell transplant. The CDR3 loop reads CASSETGYRGTEAFF. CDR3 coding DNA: TGTGCCAGCAGCGAGACAGGGTACCGGGGCACTGAAGCTTTCTTT.